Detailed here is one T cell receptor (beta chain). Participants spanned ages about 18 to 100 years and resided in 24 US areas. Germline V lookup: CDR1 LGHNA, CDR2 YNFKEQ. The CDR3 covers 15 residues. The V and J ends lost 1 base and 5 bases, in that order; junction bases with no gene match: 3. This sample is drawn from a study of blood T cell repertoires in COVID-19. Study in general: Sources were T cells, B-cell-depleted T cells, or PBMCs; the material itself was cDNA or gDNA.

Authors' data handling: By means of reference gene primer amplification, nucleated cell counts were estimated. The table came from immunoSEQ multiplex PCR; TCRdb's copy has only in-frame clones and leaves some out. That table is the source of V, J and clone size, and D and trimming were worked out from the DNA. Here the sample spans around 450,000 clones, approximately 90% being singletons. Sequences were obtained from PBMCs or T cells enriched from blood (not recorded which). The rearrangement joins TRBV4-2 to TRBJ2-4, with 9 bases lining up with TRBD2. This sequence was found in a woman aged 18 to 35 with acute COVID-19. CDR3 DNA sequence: TGTGCCAGCAGCCAAGTAACTAGCGGGCAAAACATTCAGTACTTC. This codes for CASSQVTSGQNIQYF.